This entry is about one T cell receptor beta chain. These data come from a study of T cell clones after liver transplantation. The CDR3 runs to 13 residues. Germline V gene data show CDR1 as SGHNT and CDR2 as YENEEA. V lost 3 bases and J lost 1, with 6 bases in between. TCRdb's table, derived via immunoSEQ multiplex PCR, lists solely in-frame clones and lacks some. The repertoire holds tens of thousands of clones, with roughly 80% as singletons. The receptor was isolated from a human patient who received a liver transplant. Some T cells here may be from the graft donor. This chain joins TRBV11-3 and TRBJ2-5; D uncertain. The material sequenced was CD4+ T cells from blood, taken at the 22-month timepoint. The CDR3 loop reads CASSLRLQETQYF. CDR3 coding DNA: TGTGCCAGCAGCTTGAGGCTCCAAGAGACCCAGTACTTC.